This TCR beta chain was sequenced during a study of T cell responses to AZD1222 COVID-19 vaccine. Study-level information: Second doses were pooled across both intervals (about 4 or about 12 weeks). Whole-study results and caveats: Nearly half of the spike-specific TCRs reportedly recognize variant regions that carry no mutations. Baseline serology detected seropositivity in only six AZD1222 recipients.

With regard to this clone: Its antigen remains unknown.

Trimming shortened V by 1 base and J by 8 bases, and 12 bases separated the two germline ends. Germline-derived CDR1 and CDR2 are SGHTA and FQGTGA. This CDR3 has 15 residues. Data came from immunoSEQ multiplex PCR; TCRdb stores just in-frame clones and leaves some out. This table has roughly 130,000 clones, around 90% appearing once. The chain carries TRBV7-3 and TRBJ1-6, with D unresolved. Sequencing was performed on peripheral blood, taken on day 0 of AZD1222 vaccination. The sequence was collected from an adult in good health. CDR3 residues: CASSLRASQHSPLHF. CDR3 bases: TGTGCCAGCAGCTTAAGGGCATCTCAACATTCACCCCTCCACTTT.